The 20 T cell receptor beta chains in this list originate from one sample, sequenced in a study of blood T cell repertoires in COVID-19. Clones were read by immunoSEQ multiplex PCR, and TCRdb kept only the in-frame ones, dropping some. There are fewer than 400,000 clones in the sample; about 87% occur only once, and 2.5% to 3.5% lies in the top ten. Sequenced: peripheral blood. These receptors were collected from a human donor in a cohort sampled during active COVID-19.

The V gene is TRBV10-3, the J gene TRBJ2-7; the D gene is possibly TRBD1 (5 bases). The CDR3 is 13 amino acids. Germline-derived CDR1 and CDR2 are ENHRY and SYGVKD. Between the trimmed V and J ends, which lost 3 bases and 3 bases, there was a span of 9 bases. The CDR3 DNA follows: TGTGCCATCAGTGACGGCAGGGACTACGAGCAGTACTTC. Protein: CAISDGRDYEQYF.

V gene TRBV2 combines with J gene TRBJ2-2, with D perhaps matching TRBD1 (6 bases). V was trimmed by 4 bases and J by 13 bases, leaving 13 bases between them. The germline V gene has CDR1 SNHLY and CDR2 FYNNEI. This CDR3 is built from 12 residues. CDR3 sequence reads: CASSAAGDGLFF. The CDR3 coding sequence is TGTGCCAGCAGTGCGGCAGGGGATGGGCTGTTTTTT.

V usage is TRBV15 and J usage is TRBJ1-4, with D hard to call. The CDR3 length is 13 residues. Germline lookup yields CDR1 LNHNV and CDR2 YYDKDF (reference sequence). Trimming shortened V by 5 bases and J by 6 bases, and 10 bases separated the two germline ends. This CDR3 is CATSPDSYEKLFF. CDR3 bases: TGTGCCACCAGCCCGGACTCATATGAAAAACTGTTTTTT.

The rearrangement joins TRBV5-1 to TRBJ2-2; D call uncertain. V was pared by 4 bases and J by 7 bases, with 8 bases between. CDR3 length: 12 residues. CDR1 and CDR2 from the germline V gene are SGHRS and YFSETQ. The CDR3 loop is CASSRSFGELFF. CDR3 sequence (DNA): TGCGCCAGCAGCCGGAGTTTCGGGGAGCTGTTTTTT.

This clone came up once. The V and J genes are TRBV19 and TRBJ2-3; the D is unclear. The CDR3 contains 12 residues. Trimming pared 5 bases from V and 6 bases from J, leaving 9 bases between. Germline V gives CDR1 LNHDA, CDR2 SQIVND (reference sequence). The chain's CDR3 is CASSSRWDTQYF. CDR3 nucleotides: TGTGCCAGTAGTTCGAGGTGGGATACGCAGTATTTT.

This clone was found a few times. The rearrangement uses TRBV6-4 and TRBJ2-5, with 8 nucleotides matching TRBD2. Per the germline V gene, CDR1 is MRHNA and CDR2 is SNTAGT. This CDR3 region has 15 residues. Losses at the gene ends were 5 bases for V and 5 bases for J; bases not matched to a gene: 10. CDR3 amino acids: CASSPLAGTLETQYF. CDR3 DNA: TGTGCCAGCAGTCCCTTAGCGGGAACCCTCGAGACCCAGTACTTC.

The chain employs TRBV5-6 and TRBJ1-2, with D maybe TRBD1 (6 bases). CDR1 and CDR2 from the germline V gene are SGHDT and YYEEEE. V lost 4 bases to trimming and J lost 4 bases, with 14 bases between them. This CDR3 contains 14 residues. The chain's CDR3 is CASSLRTEFYGYTF. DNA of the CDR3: TGTGCCAGCAGCCTCCGGACAGAGTTCTATGGCTACACCTTC.

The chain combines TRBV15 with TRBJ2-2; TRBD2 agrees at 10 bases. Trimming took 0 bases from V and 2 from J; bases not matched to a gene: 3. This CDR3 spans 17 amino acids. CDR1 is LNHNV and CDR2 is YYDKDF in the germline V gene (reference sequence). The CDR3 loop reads CATSRELAGGNTGELFF. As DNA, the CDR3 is TGTGCCACCAGCAGAGAATTAGCGGGAGGTAACACCGGGGAGCTGTTTTTT.

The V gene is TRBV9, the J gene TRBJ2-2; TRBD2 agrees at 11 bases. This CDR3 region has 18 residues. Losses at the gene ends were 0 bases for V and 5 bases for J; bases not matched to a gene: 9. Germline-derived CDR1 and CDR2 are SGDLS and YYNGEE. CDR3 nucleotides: TGTGCCAGCAGCGTAGCCCGTTCTACTAGCGGGAGTACCGGGGAGCTGTTTTTT. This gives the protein CASSVARSTSGSTGELFF. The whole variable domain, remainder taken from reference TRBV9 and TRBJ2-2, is DSGVTQTPKHLITATGQRVTLRCSPRSGDLSVYWYQQSLDQGLQFLIQYYNGEERAKGNILERFSAQQFPDLHSELNLSSLELGDSALYFCASSVARSTSGSTGELFFGEGSRLTVL.

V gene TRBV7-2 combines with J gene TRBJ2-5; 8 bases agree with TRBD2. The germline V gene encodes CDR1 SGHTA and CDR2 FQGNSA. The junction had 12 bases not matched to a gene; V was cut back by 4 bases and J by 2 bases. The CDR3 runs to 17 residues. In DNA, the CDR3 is TGTGCCAGCAGCTGGCCCTTTGGCGGGGGGAATCAAGAGACCCAGTACTTC. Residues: CASSWPFGGGNQETQYF.

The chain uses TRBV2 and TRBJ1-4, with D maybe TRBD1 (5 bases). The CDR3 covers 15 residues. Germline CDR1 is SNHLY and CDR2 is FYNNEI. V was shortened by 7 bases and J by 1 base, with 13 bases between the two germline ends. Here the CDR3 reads CASTGRGGTNEKLFF. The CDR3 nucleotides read TGTGCCAGCACAGGGCGGGGTGGAACTAATGAAAAACTGTTTTTT.

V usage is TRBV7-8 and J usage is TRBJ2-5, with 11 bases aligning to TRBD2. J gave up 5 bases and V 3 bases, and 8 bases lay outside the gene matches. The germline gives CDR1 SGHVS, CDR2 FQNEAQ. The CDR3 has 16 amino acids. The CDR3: CASSLNLAGGGETQYF. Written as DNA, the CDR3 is TGTGCCAGCAGCTTGAATCTAGCGGGGGGCGGGGAGACCCAGTACTTC.

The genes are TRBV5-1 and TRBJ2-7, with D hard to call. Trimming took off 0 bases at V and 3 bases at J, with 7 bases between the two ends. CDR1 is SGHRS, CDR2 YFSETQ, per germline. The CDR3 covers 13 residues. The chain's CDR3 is CASSLELNYEQYF. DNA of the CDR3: TGCGCCAGCAGCTTGGAGCTTAACTACGAGCAGTACTTC.

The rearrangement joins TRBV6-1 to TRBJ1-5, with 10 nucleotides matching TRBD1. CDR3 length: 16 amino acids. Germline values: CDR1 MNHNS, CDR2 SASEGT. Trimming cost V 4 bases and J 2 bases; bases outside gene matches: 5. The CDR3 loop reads CASSVGTGEGNQPQHF. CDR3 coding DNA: TGTGCCAGCAGTGTCGGGACAGGGGAAGGCAATCAGCCCCAGCATTTT.

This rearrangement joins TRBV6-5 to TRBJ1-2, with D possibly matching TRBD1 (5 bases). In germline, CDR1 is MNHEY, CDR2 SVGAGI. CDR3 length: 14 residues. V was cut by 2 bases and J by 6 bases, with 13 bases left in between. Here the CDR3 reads CASSYEQGKDGYTF. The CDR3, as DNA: TGTGCCAGCAGTTACGAGCAGGGAAAGGATGGCTACACCTTC.

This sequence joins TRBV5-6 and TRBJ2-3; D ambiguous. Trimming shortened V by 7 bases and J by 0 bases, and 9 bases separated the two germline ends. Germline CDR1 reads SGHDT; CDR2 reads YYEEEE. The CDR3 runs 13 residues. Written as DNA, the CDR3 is TGTGCCAGCTACACGATTAGCACAGATACGCAGTATTTT. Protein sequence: CASYTISTDTQYF.

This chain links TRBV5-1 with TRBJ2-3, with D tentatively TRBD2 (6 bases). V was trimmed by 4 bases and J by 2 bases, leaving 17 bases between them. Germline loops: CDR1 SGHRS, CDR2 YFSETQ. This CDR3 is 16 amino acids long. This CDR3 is CASSTRAGSYTDTQYF. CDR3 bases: TGCGCCAGCAGCACAAGAGCCGGGAGTTACACAGATACGCAGTATTTT.

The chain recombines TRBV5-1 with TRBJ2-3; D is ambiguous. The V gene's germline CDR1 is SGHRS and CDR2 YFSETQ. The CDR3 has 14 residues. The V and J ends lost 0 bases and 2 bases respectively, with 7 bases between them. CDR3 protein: CASSLAQNTDTQYF. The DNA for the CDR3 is TGCGCCAGCAGCTTGGCCCAGAACACAGATACGCAGTATTTT.

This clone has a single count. CDR3 nucleotide sequence: TGCAGCGTTGAAACGCGGGAGGGAGGCGACGAGCAGTACTTC. The encoded protein is CSVETREGGDEQYF. V gene TRBV29-1 combines with J gene TRBJ2-7, with TRBD2 matching over 9 bases. Germline-derived CDR1 and CDR2 are SQVTM and ANQGSEA. This CDR3 has 14 residues. With V trimmed by 2 bases and J by 5 bases, 7 bases remained unmatched.

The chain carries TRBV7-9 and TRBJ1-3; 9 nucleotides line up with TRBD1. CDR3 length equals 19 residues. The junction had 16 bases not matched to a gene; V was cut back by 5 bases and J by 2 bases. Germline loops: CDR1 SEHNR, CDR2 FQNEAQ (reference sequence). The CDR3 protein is CASSDWLRGQGEAGNTIYF. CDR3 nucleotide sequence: TGTGCCAGCAGCGACTGGTTGAGGGGACAGGGCGAAGCTGGAAACACCATATATTTT.